This TCR beta chain was obtained from a study of Tregs in tolerant kidney transplant recipients. Study-wide points: This study did not directly address biological reproducibility.

This CDR3 is built from 14 residues. Germline V lookup: CDR1 SGHRS, CDR2 YFSETQ. V was pared by 4 bases and J by 7 bases, with 17 bases between. Clones were sequenced by immunoSEQ multiplex PCR, and TCRdb holds only the in-frame ones, with some missing. This sample has over 50,000 clones, with approximately 85% found just once. In regard to this clone: Its antigen is unknown.

The chain has TRBV5-1 and TRBJ1-2; maybe TRBD1 (5 bases). This material consisted of Tregs from blood, taken before the transplant. This TCR derives from a human donor who received a combined kidney and bone marrow transplant. CDR3 nucleotides: TGCGCCAGCAGCGAGGATCAGGTTGGGGGTGGCTACACCTTC. This encodes CASSEDQVGGGYTF.